Below are 6 T cell receptor beta chains sequenced from a single sample in a study of control samples from healthy donors and cancer patients. Only in-frame clones appear in the TCRdb table, and some are missing; sequencing was by immunoSEQ multiplex PCR. This sample has approximately 100,000 clones, with almost 85% found just once. Sequencing was done on a sample of blood. Receptors originate from a man aged 60 to 75 in good health.

CDR3 amino acids: CASSLRATEAFF. The CDR3 nucleotides read TGTGCCAGCAGTTTGAGGGCTACTGAAGCTTTCTTT. J is TRBJ1-1 and V is TRBV2; no reliable D call. V lost 5 bases and J lost 5, with 9 bases in between. This CDR3 spans 12 amino acids. CDR1 and CDR2 from the germline V gene are SNHLY and FYNNEI.

CDR3 region: CASNIVGASSSRFF. CDR3 DNA sequence: TGTGCCAGCAACATCGTAGGGGCTAGCTCCTCGCGGTTCTTC. V usage is TRBV11-2 and J usage is TRBJ2-1, with D perhaps assigned TRBD1 or TRBD2 (5 bases each). This CDR3 spans 14 amino acids. Trimming removed 7 bases at V and 15 bases at J, with 25 bases between. Per the germline V gene, CDR1 is SGHAT and CDR2 is FQNNGV.

The chain links TRBV27 to TRBJ1-1; unclear D gene. From germline, CDR1 is MNHEY and CDR2 SMNVEV (reference sequence). This CDR3 is built from 14 residues. V lost 2 bases and J 1 base, leaving 8 bases between the germline ends. The CDR3: CASSLGSSNTEAFF. In DNA, the CDR3 is TGTGCCAGCAGTTTAGGCAGCTCGAACACTGAAGCTTTCTTT.

V gene TRBV30 combines with J gene TRBJ1-4; maybe TRBD1 (6 bases). V lost 4 bases, J lost 8 bases, and 14 bases lay in between. The CDR3 is 13 amino acids. Germline CDR1 GTSNPN, CDR2 SVGIG (reference sequence). In DNA, the CDR3 is TGTGCCTGGAAAGACCTCACAGGGGAAAAACTGTTTTTT. Residues: CAWKDLTGEKLFF.

This rearrangement joins TRBV5-1 to TRBJ1-1, with D maybe TRBD1 (6 bases). The CDR3 consists of 16 residues. Germline-derived CDR1 and CDR2 are SGHRS and YFSETQ. Trimming took off 0 bases at V and 6 bases at J, with 18 bases between the two ends. Written as DNA, the CDR3 is TGCGCCAGCAGCTTGGATGGGCGGACAGTCATTTCTGAAGCTTTCTTT. It codes for CASSLDGRTVISEAFF.

This rearrangement joins TRBV19 to TRBJ1-5; possible D gene TRBD1, 5 bases. The V gene lost 9 bases and the J gene lost 0 bases, with 15 bases spanning the gap. This CDR3 contains 15 residues. Germline CDR1 and CDR2: LNHDA and SQIVND (reference sequence). This chain's CDR3 is CASKGEGNSNQPQHF. As DNA, the CDR3 is TGTGCCAGCAAGGGAGAGGGGAATAGCAATCAGCCCCAGCATTTT.